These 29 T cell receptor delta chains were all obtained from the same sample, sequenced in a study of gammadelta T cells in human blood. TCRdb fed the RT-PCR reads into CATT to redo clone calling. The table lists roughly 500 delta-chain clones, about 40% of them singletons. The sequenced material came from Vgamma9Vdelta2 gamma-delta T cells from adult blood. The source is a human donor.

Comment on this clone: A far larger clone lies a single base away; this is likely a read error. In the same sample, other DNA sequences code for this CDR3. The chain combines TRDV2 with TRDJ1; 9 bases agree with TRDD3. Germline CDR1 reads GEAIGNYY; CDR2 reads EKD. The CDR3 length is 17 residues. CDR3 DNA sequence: TGTGCCTGTGACATCCTCACTGGGGGACCGTACACCGATAAACTTATCTTT. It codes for CACDILTGGPYTDKLIF.

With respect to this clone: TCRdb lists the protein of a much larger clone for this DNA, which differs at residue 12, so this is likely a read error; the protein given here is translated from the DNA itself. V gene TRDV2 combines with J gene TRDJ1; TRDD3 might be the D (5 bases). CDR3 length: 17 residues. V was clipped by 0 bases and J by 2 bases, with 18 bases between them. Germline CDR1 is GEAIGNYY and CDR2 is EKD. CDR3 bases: TGTGCCTGTGACACCGTACGCGCCGCCTGGGCGACCGATAAACTCATCTTT. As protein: CACDTVRAAWATDKLIF.

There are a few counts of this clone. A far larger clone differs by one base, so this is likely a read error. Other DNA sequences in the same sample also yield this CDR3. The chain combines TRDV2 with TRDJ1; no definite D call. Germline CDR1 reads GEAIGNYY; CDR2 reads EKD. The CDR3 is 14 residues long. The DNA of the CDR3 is TGTGCATGTGACAGCCTAGGTGACACCGATAAACTCATCTTT. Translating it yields CACDSLGDTDKLIF.

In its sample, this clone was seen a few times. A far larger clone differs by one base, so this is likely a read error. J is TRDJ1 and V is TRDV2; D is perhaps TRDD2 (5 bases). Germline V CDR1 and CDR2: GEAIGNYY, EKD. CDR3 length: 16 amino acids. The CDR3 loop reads CACDYTSRTNTNKLIF. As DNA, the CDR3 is TGTGCCTGTGACTACACTTCCCGTACCAACACCAATAAACTCATCTTT.

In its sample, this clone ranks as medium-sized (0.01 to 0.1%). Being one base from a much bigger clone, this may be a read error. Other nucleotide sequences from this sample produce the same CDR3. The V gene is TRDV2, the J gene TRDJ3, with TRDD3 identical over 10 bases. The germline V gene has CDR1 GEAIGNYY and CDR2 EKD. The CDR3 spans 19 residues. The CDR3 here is CACDDWGMPSSWDTRQMFF. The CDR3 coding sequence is TGTGCCTGTGACGACTGGGGGATGCCTAGCTCCTGGGACACTCGACAGATGTTTTTC.

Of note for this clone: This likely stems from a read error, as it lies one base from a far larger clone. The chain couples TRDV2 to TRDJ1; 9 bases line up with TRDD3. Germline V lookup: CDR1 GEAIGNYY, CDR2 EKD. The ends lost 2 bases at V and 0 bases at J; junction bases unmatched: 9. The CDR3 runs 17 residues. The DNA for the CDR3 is TGTGCCTGTGACATCCTCACTGGGGGAACGTACACCGATAAACTCATCTTT. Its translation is CACDILTGGTYTDKLIF.

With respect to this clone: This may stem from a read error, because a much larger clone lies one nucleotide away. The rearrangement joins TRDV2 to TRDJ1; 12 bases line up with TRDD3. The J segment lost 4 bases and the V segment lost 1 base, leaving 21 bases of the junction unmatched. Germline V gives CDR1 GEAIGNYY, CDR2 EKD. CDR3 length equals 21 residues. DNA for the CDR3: TGTGCCTGTGACACAGTGGTACCTACTACTGGGGGATACAGTAGAAACGATAAACTCATCTTT. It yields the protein CACDTVVPTTGGYSRNDKLIF.

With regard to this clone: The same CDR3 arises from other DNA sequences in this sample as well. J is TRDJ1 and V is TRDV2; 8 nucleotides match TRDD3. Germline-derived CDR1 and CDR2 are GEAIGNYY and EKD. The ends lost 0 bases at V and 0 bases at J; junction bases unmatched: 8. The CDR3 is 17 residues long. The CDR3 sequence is CACDTLGIRRDTDKLIF. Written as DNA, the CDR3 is TGTGCCTGTGACACCTTAGGGATACGCCGGGACACCGATAAACTCATCTTT.

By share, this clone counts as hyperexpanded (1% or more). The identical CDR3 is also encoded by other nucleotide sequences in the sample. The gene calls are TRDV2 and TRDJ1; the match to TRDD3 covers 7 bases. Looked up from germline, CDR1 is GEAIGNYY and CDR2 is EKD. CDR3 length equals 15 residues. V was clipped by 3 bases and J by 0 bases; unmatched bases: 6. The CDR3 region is CACDSMGDHTDKLIF. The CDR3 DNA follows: TGTGCCTGTGACTCCATGGGGGACCACACCGATAAACTCATCTTT.

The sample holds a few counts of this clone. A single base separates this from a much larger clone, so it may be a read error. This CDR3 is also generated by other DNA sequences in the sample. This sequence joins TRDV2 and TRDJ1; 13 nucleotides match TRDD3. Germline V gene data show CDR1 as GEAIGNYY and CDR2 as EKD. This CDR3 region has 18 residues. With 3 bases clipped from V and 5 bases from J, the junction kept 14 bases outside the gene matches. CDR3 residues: CACDPLVLGDTRTDKLIF. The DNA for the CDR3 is TGTGCCTGTGACCCCCTAGTACTGGGGGATACGCGAACTGATAAACTCATCTTT.

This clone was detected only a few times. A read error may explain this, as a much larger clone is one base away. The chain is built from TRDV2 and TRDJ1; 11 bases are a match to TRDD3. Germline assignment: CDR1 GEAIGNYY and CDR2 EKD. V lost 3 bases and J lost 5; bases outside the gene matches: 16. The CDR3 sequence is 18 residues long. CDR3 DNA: TGTGCCTGTGACCAGGTTGGGGGATACGCCCCTGGGAGAGATAAACTCATCTTT. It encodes CACDQVGGYAPGRDKLIF.

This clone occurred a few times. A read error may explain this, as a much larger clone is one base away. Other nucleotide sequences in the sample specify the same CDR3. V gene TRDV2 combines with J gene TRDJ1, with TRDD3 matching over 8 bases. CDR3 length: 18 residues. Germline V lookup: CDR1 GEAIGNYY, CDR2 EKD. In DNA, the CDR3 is TGTGCCTGTGACACCGTGGGAGTGGGGGATGCGTACACTGATAAACTCATCTTT. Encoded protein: CACDTVGVGDAYTDKLIF.

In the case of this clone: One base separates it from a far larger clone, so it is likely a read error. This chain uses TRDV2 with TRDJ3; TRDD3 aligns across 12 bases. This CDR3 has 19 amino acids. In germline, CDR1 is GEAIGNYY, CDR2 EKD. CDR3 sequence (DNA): TGTGCCTGTGACACCGCCCAACTGGGGGATACCTGGGACAACCGACAGATGTTTTTC. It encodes CACDTAQLGDTWDNRQMFF.

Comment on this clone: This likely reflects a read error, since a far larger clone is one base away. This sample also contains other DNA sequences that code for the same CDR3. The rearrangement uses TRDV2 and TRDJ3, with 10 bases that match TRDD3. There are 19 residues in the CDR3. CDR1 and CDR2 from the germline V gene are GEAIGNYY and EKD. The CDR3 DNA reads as TGTGCCTGTGACGACTGGGGGATGCCTAGCTCCTGGGACACCCGTCAGATGTTTTTC. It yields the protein CACDDWGMPSSWDTRQMFF.

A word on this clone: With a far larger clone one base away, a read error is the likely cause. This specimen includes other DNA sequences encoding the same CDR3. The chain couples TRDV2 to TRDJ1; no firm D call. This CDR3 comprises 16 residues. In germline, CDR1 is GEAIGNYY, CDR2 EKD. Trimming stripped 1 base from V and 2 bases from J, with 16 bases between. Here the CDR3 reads CACDTVGRENTDKLIF. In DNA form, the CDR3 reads TGTGCCTGTGACACGGTTGGGAGAGAGAATACCGATAAACTCATCTTT.

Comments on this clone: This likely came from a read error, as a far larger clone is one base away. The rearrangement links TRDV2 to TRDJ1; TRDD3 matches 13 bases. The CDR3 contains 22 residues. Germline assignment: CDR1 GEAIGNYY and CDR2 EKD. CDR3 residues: CACGTVRPTGGYGYRRADKLIF. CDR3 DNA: TGTGCCTGTGGCACCGTCAGGCCCACTGGGGGATACGGTTATAGGAGGGCCGATAAACTCATCTTT.

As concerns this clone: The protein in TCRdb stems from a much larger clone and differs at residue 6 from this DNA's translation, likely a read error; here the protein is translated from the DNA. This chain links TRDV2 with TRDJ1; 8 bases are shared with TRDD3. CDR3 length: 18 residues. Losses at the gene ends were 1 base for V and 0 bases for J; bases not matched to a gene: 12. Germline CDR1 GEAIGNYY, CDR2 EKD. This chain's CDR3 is CACDTITGGRPYTDKLIF. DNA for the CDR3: TGTGCCTGTGACACGATTACTGGGGGCCGTCCGTACACCGATAAACTCATCTTT.

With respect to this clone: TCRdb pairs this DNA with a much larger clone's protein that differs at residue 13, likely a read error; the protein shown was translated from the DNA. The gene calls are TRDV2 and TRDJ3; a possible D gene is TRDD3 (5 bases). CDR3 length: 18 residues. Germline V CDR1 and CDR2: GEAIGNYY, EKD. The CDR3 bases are TGTGCCTGTGACACCGTGAGATACCAGTCCTGGGACCCCCGACAGATGTTTTTC. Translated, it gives CACDTVRYQSWDPRQMFF.

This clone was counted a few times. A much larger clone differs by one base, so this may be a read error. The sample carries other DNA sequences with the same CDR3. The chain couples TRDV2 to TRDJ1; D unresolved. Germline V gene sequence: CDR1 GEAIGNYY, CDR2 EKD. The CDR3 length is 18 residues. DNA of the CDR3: TGTGCCTGTGACGCGGTTGGTCTCGAGGGCCCGTACACTGATAAACTCATCTTT. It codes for CACDAVGLEGPYTDKLIF.

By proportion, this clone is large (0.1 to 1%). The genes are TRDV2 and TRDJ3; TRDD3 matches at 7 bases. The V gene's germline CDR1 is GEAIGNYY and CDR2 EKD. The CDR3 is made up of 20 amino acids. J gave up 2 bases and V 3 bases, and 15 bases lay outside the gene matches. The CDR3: CACDASQQGIQAWDTRQMFF. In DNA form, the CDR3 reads TGTGCCTGTGACGCCAGTCAGCAAGGGATACAAGCCTGGGACACCCGACAGATGTTTTTC.

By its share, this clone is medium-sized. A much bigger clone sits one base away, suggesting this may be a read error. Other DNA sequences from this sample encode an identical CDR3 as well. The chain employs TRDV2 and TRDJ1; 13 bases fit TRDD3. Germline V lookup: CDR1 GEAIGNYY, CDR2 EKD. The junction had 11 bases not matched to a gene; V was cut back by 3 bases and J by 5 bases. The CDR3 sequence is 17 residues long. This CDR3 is CACDALLGDTGTDKLIF. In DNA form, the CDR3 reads TGTGCCTGTGACGCCCTACTGGGGGATACGGGGACTGATAAACTCATCTTT.

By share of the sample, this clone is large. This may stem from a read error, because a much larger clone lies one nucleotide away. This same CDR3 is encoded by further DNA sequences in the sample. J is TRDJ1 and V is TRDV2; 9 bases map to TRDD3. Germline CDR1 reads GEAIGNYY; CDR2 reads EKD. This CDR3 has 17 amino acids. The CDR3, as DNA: TGTGCCTGTGACATCCTCACTGGGGGACCGTACACTGATAAACTCATCTTT. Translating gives CACDILTGGPYTDKLIF.

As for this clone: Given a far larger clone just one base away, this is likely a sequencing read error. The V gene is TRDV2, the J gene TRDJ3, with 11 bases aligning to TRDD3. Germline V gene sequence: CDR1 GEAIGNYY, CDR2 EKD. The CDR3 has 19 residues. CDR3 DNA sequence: TGTGCCTGTAACACCGCCCAACTGGGGGATACCTGGGACACCCGACAGATGTTTTTC. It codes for CACNTAQLGDTWDTRQMFF.

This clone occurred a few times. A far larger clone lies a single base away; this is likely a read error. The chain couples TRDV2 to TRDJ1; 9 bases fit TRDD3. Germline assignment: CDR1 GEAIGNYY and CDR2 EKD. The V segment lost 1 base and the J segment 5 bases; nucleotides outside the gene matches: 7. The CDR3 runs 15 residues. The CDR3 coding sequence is TGTGCCTGTGACACTTTGGGGGATAGTAGAGATAAACTCATCTTT. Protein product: CACDTLGDSRDKLIF.

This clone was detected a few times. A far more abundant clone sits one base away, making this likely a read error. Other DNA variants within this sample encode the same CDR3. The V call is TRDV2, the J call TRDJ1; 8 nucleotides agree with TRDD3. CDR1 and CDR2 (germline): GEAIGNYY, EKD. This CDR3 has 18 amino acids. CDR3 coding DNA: TGTGCCTGTGACACGGTCACTGGGGGCCGTCCGTACACAGATAAACTCATCTTT. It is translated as CACDTVTGGRPYTDKLIF.

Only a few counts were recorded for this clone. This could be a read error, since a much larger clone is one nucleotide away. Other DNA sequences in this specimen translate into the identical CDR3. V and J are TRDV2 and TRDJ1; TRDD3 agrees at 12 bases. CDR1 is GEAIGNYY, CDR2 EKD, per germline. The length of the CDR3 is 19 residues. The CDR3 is CACDPVLGDTLSYTDKLIF. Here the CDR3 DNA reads TGTGCCTGTGACCCAGTACTGGGGGATACCTTATCGTACACTGATAAACTCATCTTT.

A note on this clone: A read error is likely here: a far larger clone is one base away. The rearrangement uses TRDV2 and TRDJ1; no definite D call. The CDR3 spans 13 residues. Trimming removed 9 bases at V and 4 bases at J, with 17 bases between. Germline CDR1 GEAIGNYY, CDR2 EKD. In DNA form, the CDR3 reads TGTGCCCCTAGGGCCTTGTACAACGATAAACTCATCTTT. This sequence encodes CAPRALYNDKLIF.

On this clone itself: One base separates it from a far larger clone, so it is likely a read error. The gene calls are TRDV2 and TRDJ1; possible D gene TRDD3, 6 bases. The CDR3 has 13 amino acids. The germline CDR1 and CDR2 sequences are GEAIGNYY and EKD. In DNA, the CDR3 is TGTGCCTGTGACACCTGGGGGGGACATAAACGCATCTTT. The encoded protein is CACDTWGGHKRIF.

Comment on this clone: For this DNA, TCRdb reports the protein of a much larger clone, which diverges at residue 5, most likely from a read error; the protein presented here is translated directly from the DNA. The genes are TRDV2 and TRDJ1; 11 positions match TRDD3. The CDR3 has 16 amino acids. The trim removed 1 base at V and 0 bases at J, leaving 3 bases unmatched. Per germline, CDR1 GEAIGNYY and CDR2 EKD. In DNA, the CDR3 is TGTGCCTGTGACACGCTACTGGGGGATAACACCGATAAACTCATCTTT. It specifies CACDTLLGDNTDKLIF.